This is a list of T cell receptor beta chains from one sample in a study of blood T cell repertoires in COVID-19. Libraries were prepared by immunoSEQ multiplex PCR; TCRdb keeps only in-frame clonotypes and omits some of them. This table holds tens of thousands of clones, about 90% found once. The sequencing sample was made of peripheral blood. Receptors originate from a man aged 50 or older with active COVID-19. Both conserved end residues are part of each CDR3. The D gene is left open where the match is weak. Not all rows give a size; the values are once, few, many and, for expanded clones, a class.

V: TRBV7-9; J: TRBJ1-2; D: NA; size: NA; length: 15; DNA: TGTGCCAGCAGCTTAGACAATTCAGCTAACTATGGCTACACCTTC; CDR3: CASSLDNSANYGYTF
V: TRBV6-5; J: TRBJ1-1; D: NA; size: once; length: 12; DNA: TGTGCCAGCGGCGGCATGAACACTGAAGCTTTCTTT; CDR3: CASGGMNTEAFF
V: TRBV11-2; J: TRBJ2-5; D: NA; size: NA; length: 14; DNA: TGTGCCAGCAGCTTGGACAGAGCCAGGGAGACCCAGTACTTC; CDR3: CASSLDRARETQYF
V: TRBV21-1; J: TRBJ2-7; D: NA; size: NA; length: 14; DNA: TGTGCCAGCAGCAAGCCCAGGGATGACTACGAGCAGTACTTC; CDR3: CASSKPRDDYEQYF
V: TRBV4-1; J: TRBJ2-3; D: TRBD2; size: NA; length: 16; DNA: TGCGCCAGCAGCCAATCGTACCCTAGCGGGGGGAGTACGCAGTATTTT; CDR3: CASSQSYPSGGSTQYF
V: TRBV11-3; J: TRBJ1-3; D: NA; size: NA; length: 15; DNA: TGTGCCAGCAGCTTACAAGGGGGCTCTGGAAACACCATATATTTT; CDR3: CASSLQGGSGNTIYF
V: TRBV7-2; J: TRBJ1-5; D: NA; size: NA; length: 14; DNA: TGTGCCAGCAGCACGGACAGTAGCAATCAGCCCCAGCATTTT; CDR3: CASSTDSSNQPQHF
V: TRBV15; J: TRBJ2-5; D: NA; size: NA; length: 14; DNA: TGTGCCACCAGCAGAGGGGGAGCCCAAGAGACCCAGTACTTC; CDR3: CATSRGGAQETQYF
V: TRBV18; J: TRBJ2-2; D: TRBD2; size: NA; length: 16; DNA: TGTGCCAGCTCACCAGGACTAGCGGGGAACACCGGGGAGCTGTTTTTT; CDR3: CASSPGLAGNTGELFF
V: TRBV30; J: TRBJ1-6; D: NA; size: NA; length: 14; DNA: TGTGCCTGGACCCCCGCGCGGGTTAATTCACCCCTCCACTTT; CDR3: CAWTPARVNSPLHF
V: TRBV15; J: TRBJ1-2; D: TRBD1; size: NA; length: 15; DNA: TGTGCCACCAGCAGCTCCGGGACAGAACTCTATGGCTACACCTTC; CDR3: CATSSSGTELYGYTF
V: TRBV5-1; J: TRBJ1-1; D: NA; size: NA; length: 13; DNA: TGCGCCAGCAGCTTGGGGGAGGGAGGGGAAGCTTTCTTT; CDR3: CASSLGEGGEAFF
V: TRBV5-1; J: TRBJ2-5; D: TRBD2; size: NA; length: 17; DNA: TGCGCCAGCAGTCAAGGGACTAGCGGGACCCTCCAAGAGACCCAGTACTTC; CDR3: CASSQGTSGTLQETQYF
V: TRBV4-1; J: TRBJ2-5; D: NA; size: NA; length: 15; DNA: TGCGCCAGCAGCCAAGGTTTACGTGAGGTTGAGACCCAGTACTTC; CDR3: CASSQGLREVETQYF
V: TRBV5-1; J: TRBJ2-1; D: TRBD2; size: NA; length: 14; DNA: TGCGCCAGCAGCTTGGTGGGACTACCTAATGAGCAGTTCTTC; CDR3: CASSLVGLPNEQFF
V: TRBV21-1; J: TRBJ1-4; D: NA; size: NA; length: 14; DNA: TGTGCCAGAAACCGGGGGGGACGGGGAGAAAAACTGTTTTTT; CDR3: CARNRGGRGEKLFF
V: TRBV6-6; J: TRBJ1-2; D: TRBD1; size: NA; length: 13; DNA: TGTGCCAGCACCGGACAGGGGTTCTATGGCTACACCTTC; CDR3: CASTGQGFYGYTF
V: TRBV10-3; J: TRBJ2-1; D: NA; size: NA; length: 14; DNA: TGTGCCATCAGCCCGGGACTCACGAACAATGAGCAGTTCTTC; CDR3: CAISPGLTNNEQFF
V: TRBV3-1/TRBV3-2; J: TRBJ2-3; D: TRBD2; size: NA; length: 16; DNA: TGTGCCAGCAGCAGCACTAGCGGGGGTCGCACAGATACGCAGTATTTT; CDR3: CASSSTSGGRTDTQYF
V: TRBV12-5; J: TRBJ2-2; D: NA; size: NA; length: 16; DNA: TGTGCTAGTGGTTTGGTATGGGACTTTTACACCGGGGAGCTGTTTTTT; CDR3: CASGLVWDFYTGELFF
V: TRBV4-2; J: TRBJ2-7; D: NA; size: NA; length: 16; DNA: TGTGCCAGCAGCCAAGATATTAGCGGCAATTACTACGAGCAGTACTTC; CDR3: CASSQDISGNYYEQYF
V: TRBV6-5; J: TRBJ1-6; D: TRBD1; size: NA; length: 16; DNA: TGTGCCAGCAGTTACTCGGGGACAGCTTATAATTCACCCCTCCACTTT; CDR3: CASSYSGTAYNSPLHF
V: TRBV4-2; J: TRBJ2-1; D: TRBD2; size: once; length: 18; DNA: TGTGCCAGCAGCCAAGTTATAGCGGGGGGAAGCTCCTACAATGAGCAGTTCTTC; CDR3: CASSQVIAGGSSYNEQFF